One T cell receptor beta chain is described in this entry. The CDR3 contains 13 residues. Germline CDR1 is SQVTM and CDR2 is ANQGSEA. V lost 3 bases and J 4 bases, leaving 12 bases between the germline ends. These data are taken from a study of blood T cell repertoires in COVID-19. Study context: The samples span acute and convalescent COVID-19 from the United States, Italy and Spain. In each case, the material was cDNA or gDNA derived from T cells, B-cell-depleted T cells, or PBMCs.

In the original workflow: From reference gene primer amplification, estimates of nucleated cell counts were derived. Sequencing was performed with immunoSEQ multiplex PCR; in TCRdb, only in-frame clones are kept and a portion is missing. The D gene and trimming were derived from the DNA, and the V and J assignments and clone size from that table. In the table there are more than 95,000 clones, over 75% of which are singletons. V gene TRBV29-1 combines with J gene TRBJ1-2; possibly TRBD1 for D (6 bases). The TCR sequence derives from a man aged 50 to 59 with acute or convalescent COVID-19. Input material: peripheral blood. This CDR3 is CSVDAGASYGYTF. The DNA of the CDR3 is TGCAGCGTTGATGCAGGGGCTAGCTATGGCTACACCTTC.